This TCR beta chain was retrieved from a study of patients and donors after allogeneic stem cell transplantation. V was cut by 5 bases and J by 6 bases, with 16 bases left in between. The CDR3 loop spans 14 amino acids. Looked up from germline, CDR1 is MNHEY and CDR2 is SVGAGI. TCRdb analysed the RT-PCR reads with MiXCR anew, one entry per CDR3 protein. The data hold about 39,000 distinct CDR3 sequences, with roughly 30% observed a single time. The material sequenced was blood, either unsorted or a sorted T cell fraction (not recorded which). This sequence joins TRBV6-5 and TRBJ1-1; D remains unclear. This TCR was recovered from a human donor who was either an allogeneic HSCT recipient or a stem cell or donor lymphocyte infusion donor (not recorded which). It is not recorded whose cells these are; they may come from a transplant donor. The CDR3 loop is CASSTLFMGAEAFF. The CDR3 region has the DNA TGTGCCAGCAGTACCCTTTTCATGGGCGCTGAAGCTTTCTTT.